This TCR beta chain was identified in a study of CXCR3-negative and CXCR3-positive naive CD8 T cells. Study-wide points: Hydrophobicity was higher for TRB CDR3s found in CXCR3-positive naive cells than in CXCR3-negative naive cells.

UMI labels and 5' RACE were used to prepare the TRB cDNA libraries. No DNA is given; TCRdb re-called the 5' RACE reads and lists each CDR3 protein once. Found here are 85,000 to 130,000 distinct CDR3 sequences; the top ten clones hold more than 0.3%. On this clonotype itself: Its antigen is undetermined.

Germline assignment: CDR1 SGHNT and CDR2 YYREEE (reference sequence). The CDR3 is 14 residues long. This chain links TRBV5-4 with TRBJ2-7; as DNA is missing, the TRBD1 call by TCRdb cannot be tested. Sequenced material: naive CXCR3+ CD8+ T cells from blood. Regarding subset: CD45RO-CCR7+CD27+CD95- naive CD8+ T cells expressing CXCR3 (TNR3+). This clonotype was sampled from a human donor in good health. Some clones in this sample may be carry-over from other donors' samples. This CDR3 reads CASSLAGGLYEQYF.